The clone carrying this T cell receptor beta chain was picked up many times. Its specificity is not known. These data come from a study of response to subunit inactivated influenza vaccine. Whole-study findings and limits: Few additional T cells are recruited per seasonal influenza vaccination, authors suggested.

This CDR3 has 13 amino acids. V was clipped by 5 bases and J by 4 bases, with 12 bases between them. Germline CDR1 is SGHAT and CDR2 is FQNNGV. TCRdb recomputed calls from the RT-PCR reads with MiXCR, one row per CDR3 protein. The table has fewer than 700,000 distinct CDR3 sequences, 10% to 15% seen once; the top ten hold around 12%. The TCR originated in a man between 45 and 60 years old who received an inactivated influenza vaccine. The sequences come from PBMCs from blood, collected roughly 48 days after vaccination. The genes are TRBV11-2 and TRBJ2-7; D is undetermined. The CDR3 DNA reads as TGTGCCAGCAGCCCCAGCCCCCTTTACGAGCAGTACTTC. As protein: CASSPSPLYEQYF.